Below, one TCR beta chain is given with its context. Its target is unknown. The sample belongs to a study of vaccination effects on CD4 cells after COVID-19. Expansion with viral peptide pools was applied to antigen-specific CD4+ T cells by the ViraFEST assay prior to sequencing. Following a 10-day culture, CD4+ T cells were purified. Vaccine administered to participants consisted of two doses of either BNT162b2 or mRNA-1273. Vaccine recipients had no previous SARS-CoV-2 infection; their nucleocapsid antibodies were negative. Trimming left V 1 base short and J 6 bases short, with 22 bases between. This CDR3 comprises 17 residues. Looked up from germline, CDR1 is MNHNS and CDR2 is SASEGT. Here immunoSEQ multiplex PCR was the method, and the copy in TCRdb shows in-frame clones only, minus some. The sample has roughly 15,000 clones, roughly 70% seen once.

The specimen was CD4+ T cells from PBMCs cultured with SARS-CoV-2 spike peptides, collected after COVID-19 vaccination. This chain joins TRBV6-1 and TRBJ2-7; either TRBD1 or TRBD2 may fit D (5 bases each). This TCR was recovered from a human donor who received a COVID-19 vaccine. CDR3 DNA: TGTGCCAGCAGTGAAGGGGCCGTTGTTTGGGGGAAGGGCGAGCAGTACTTC. As protein: CASSEGAVVWGKGEQYF.